A selection of T cell receptor beta chains follows, all from one sample in a study of T cells in Graves' hyperthyroidism and ophthalmopathy. Using its own MiXCR run on the multiplex PCR reads, TCRdb lists one record per CDR3 protein. This sample carries 300,000 to 400,000 distinct CDR3 sequences, roughly 13% of them seen once, and the ten largest clones take 9.5% to 12%. The sequenced material came from blood. Receptors originate from an older woman with Graves' hyperthyroidism. The CDR3 runs from the conserved cysteine through the conserved F or W. D genes are given only for firm matches. Clone size is shown for a subset of rows, as once, few, many or a class of expanded clone.

CDR3: CASRSREGAGEQYF; DNA: TGTGCCAGCAGGTCCAGGGAGGGTGCCGGCGAGCAGTACTTC; size: many; V: TRBV6-1; D: TRBD2; J: TRBJ2-7
CDR3: CASSLAGDQYNEQFF; DNA: TGCGCCAGCAGCTTGGCCGGAGACCAGTACAATGAGCAGTTCTTC; size: many; V: TRBV5-1; D: .; J: TRBJ2-1
CDR3: CASRMRGDTGELFF; DNA: TGTGCCAGTAGAATGCGGGGAGACACCGGGGAGCTGTTTTTT; size: .; V: TRBV19; D: .; J: TRBJ2-2
CDR3: CASSPFEPHTEAFF; DNA: TGTGCCAGCAGCCCCTTCGAGCCCCACACTGAAGCTTTCTTT; size: few; V: TRBV3-1; D: .; J: TRBJ1-1
CDR3: CASSSAWDGAYEQYF; DNA: TGTGCCAGCAGTTCAGCCTGGGACGGAGCCTACGAGCAGTACTTC; size: .; V: TRBV28; D: .; J: TRBJ2-7
CDR3: CATQTGRNTGELFF; DNA: TGCGCCACCCAGACAGGGAGGAACACCGGGGAGCTGTTTTTT; size: many; V: TRBV5-1; D: TRBD1; J: TRBJ2-2
CDR3: CASSPGRAQETQYF; DNA: TGTGCCAGCTCACCGGGTAGGGCGCAAGAGACCCAGTACTTC; size: many; V: TRBV18; D: .; J: TRBJ2-5
CDR3: CASSSGLRSETQYF; DNA: TGCGCCAGCAGCTCCGGGCTCAGGTCGGAGACCCAGTACTTC; size: .; V: TRBV10-1; D: .; J: TRBJ2-5
CDR3: CASSLLGGTDTQYF; DNA: TGTGCCAGCAGTTTACTAGGGGGTACAGATACGCAGTATTTT; size: many; V: TRBV7-3; D: .; J: TRBJ2-3
CDR3: CASSAVGGRAGNTIYF; DNA: TGTGCCAGCAGCGCGGTCGGGGGCAGGGCTGGAAACACCATATATTTT; size: many; V: TRBV7-9; D: .; J: TRBJ1-3
CDR3: CASRKTGGGGYTF; DNA: TGTGCCAGCAGAAAAACAGGGGGCGGGGGCTACACCTTC; size: .; V: TRBV13; D: TRBD1; J: TRBJ1-2
CDR3: CASSYSGAGGNSPLHF; DNA: TGTGCCAGCAGTTACTCGGGGGCAGGGGGCAACTCACCCCTCCACTTT; size: many; V: TRBV6-5; D: TRBD1; J: TRBJ1-6
CDR3: CSAAPSGTQETQYF; DNA: TGCAGTGCCGCCCCTAGCGGGACCCAAGAGACCCAGTACTTC; size: .; V: TRBV20-1; D: TRBD2; J: TRBJ2-5
CDR3: CASSQAGQGAVTEAFF; DNA: TGCGCCAGCAGCCAAGCGGGACAGGGTGCCGTCACTGAAGCTTTCTTT; size: .; V: TRBV4-1; D: TRBD1; J: TRBJ1-1
CDR3: CASSQAWRGYYNEQFF; DNA: TGTGCCAGCAGCCAAGCCTGGCGGGGATACTACAATGAGCAGTTCTTC; size: many; V: TRBV3-1; D: .; J: TRBJ2-1
CDR3: CASSLGPGGADTQYF; DNA: TGTGCCAGCAGCTTAGGACCCGGGGGCGCAGATACGCAGTATTTT; size: many; V: TRBV7-3; D: .; J: TRBJ2-3
CDR3: CASSQEAADYTDTQYF; DNA: TGTGCCAGCAGCCAAGAGGCAGCGGACTACACAGATACGCAGTATTTT; size: .; V: TRBV4-2; D: .; J: TRBJ2-3
CDR3: CASRGTVSYEQYF; DNA: TGTGCCAGCAGGGGGACTGTTTCCTACGAGCAGTACTTC; size: many; V: TRBV12-3/TRBV12-4; D: .; J: TRBJ2-7
CDR3: CAIKGQEETQYF; DNA: TGTGCCATCAAGGGACAAGAAGAGACCCAGTACTTC; size: many; V: TRBV10-3; D: .; J: TRBJ2-5
CDR3: CASSYVSTALRAYNEQFF; DNA: TGTGCCAGCAGTTACGTGTCTACTGCCCTTCGAGCCTACAATGAGCAGTTCTTC; size: few; V: TRBV6-5; D: .; J: TRBJ2-1
CDR3: CASSETSENTGELFF; DNA: TGTGCCAGCAGTGAAACTAGCGAGAACACCGGGGAGCTGTTTTTT; size: few; V: TRBV6-4; D: TRBD2; J: TRBJ2-2
CDR3: CASSLQASGANVLTF; DNA: TGTGCCAGCAGCCTCCAGGCCTCTGGGGCCAACGTCCTGACTTTC; size: few; V: TRBV7-8; D: .; J: TRBJ2-6
CDR3: CASSPPRGTGELFF; DNA: TGTGCCAGCTCACCGCCCAGGGGGACCGGGGAGCTGTTTTTT; size: few; V: TRBV18; D: TRBD1; J: TRBJ2-2
CDR3: CASSPEVSPGTGHFWQFF; DNA: TGTGCCAGCAGCCCCGAAGTTAGTCCCGGGACAGGGCATTTTTGGCAGTTCTTC; size: .; V: TRBV6-1; D: TRBD1; J: TRBJ2-1
CDR3: CASRNARGSGNTIYF; DNA: TGTGCCAGCCGTAATGCCCGGGGATCTGGAAACACCATATATTTT; size: few; V: TRBV6-1; D: .; J: TRBJ1-3
CDR3: CASRDGGTRKTDYGYTF; DNA: TGTGCCAGCAGAGATGGGGGAACGAGGAAGACAGACTATGGCTACACCTTC; size: few; V: TRBV7-9; D: .; J: TRBJ1-2
CDR3: CASSQEGGQGFGAFF; DNA: TGCGCCAGCAGCCAAGAAGGCGGACAGGGGTTCGGAGCTTTCTTT; size: many; V: TRBV4-1; D: TRBD1; J: TRBJ1-1
CDR3: CASSSTGAEFTRYF; DNA: TGTGCCAGCAGTTCTACAGGGGCCGAGTTTACGCGGTACTTC; size: many; V: TRBV11-2; D: TRBD1; J: TRBJ2-7
CDR3: CASTPTGPRTDTQYF; DNA: TGTGCCAGTACCCCCACAGGTCCCCGCACAGATACGCAGTATTTT; size: .; V: TRBV19; D: .; J: TRBJ2-3
CDR3: CASSAESGADTQYF; DNA: TGTGCCAGCAGCGCTGAATCAGGGGCAGATACGCAGTATTTT; size: .; V: TRBV9; D: .; J: TRBJ2-3
CDR3: CASSSLAGVVETQYF; DNA: TGTGCCAGCAGCTCGCTAGCGGGAGTGGTAGAGACCCAGTACTTC; size: few; V: TRBV5-4; D: TRBD2; J: TRBJ2-5
CDR3: CAWRPPGSHNEQFF; DNA: TGTGCCTGGAGACCGCCAGGGTCCCACAATGAGCAGTTCTTC; size: .; V: TRBV30; D: .; J: TRBJ2-1
CDR3: CASSPHASTDTQYF; DNA: TGTGCCAGCAGCCCCCACGCGAGCACAGATACGCAGTATTTT; size: many; V: TRBV11-3; D: .; J: TRBJ2-3
CDR3: CASSKTRRESYNEQFF; DNA: TGTGCCAGCAGCAAGACAAGGCGGGAGAGCTACAATGAGCAGTTCTTC; size: many; V: TRBV7-2; D: TRBD2; J: TRBJ2-1
CDR3: CASSVNRGGNTIYF; DNA: TGTGCCAGCAGTGTTAACAGGGGTGGAAACACCATATATTTT; size: many; V: TRBV2; D: TRBD1; J: TRBJ1-3
CDR3: CAIRNLAGGPHTGELFF; DNA: TGTGCCATCAGAAATCTAGCGGGAGGGCCTCACACCGGGGAGCTGTTTTTT; size: few; V: TRBV10-3; D: TRBD2; J: TRBJ2-2
CDR3: CASSRTETYEQYF; DNA: TGTGCCAGCAGCCGGACAGAGACCTACGAGCAGTACTTC; size: few; V: TRBV6-1; D: .; J: TRBJ2-7
CDR3: CASSLVVAGGNNEQFF; DNA: TGTGCCAGCAGCTTAGTCGTTGCGGGAGGGAACAATGAGCAGTTCTTC; size: many; V: TRBV11-2; D: TRBD2; J: TRBJ2-1
CDR3: CASSVGGGAGYGYTF; DNA: TGTGCCAGCAGCGTAGGGGGAGGGGCGGGGTATGGCTACACCTTC; size: many; V: TRBV9; D: .; J: TRBJ1-2
CDR3: CASSAGTASGNTIYF; DNA: TGTGCCAGCAGCGCCGGGACGGCCTCTGGAAACACCATATATTTT; size: few; V: TRBV12-3/TRBV12-4; D: .; J: TRBJ1-3
CDR3: CASSDFLQGSYNEQFF; DNA: TGTGCCAGCAGTGACTTCCTTCAGGGGTCCTACAATGAGCAGTTCTTC; size: .; V: TRBV25-1; D: .; J: TRBJ2-1
CDR3: CASSPGTVWGGGVTDTQYF; DNA: TGTGCCAGTAGTCCGGGGACAGTGTGGGGCGGGGGGGTCACAGATACGCAGTATTTT; size: .; V: TRBV19; D: TRBD2; J: TRBJ2-3